This T cell receptor beta chain stems from a study of cytomegalovirus exposure and HLA in healthy donors (dated by TCRdb to 2016 to 2017). Broadly, across the study: A later analysis indicated that the 95 to 150 validation repertoires were generated on the platform also employed for the 666 repertoires of the first cohort. The aim of the study was to test whether cataloging public T cell receptors could identify signatures of past pathogen exposure. The study combined high-throughput TCR immunosequencing, statistical association of individual TCRs with disease status, and machine learning to predict cytomegalovirus infection status. A separate validation cohort of roughly 130 different subjects was used in addition to the roughly 700-subject first cohort.

Turning to this clone: Its antigen has not been determined. Base qualities are missing; no much larger clone stands one base away.

What the work shows at the level of the full study, not this receptor alone: The classifier was reported to diagnose cytomegalovirus status with high specificity and sensitivity in both the original cohort and the validation cohort. The validation cohort had no HLA typing available for a later analysis, so co-occurrence within that cohort was assessed over all 130 or so repertoires. Most TCR sequences were seen in very few donors, while some public TCRs were found in many individuals. The authors suggested that the approach could potentially be extended to other disease states and immunological phenotypes. The study listed approximately 160 TCR beta chains as associated with cytomegalovirus. A later analysis found that TCRs clustered in the first cohort also tended to co-occur in the 120 validation repertoires, with about 94% of cluster scores above 0. A few of the identified cytomegalovirus-associated TCR beta chains were confirmed in vitro to be specific for cytomegalovirus antigens.

Counted from cysteine to phenylalanine, this CDR3 has 16 amino acids. Only the CDR3 DNA stays, 48 bases, in frame from base 1. CDR1 is given as MDHEN and CDR2 as SYDVKM, both from the germline V gene. The V end loses 2 bases and the J end loses 6 bases, and a stretch of 20 bases separates them. Preparation of the library involved the immunoSEQ multiplex PCR assay. As for the original processing: A statistical classification framework was developed to diagnose cytomegalovirus status using the catalog of TCR beta chain sequences. In its TCRdb copy, this immuneACCESS table keeps in-frame sequences only and misses some clones. Where compared with another copy, unresolved V genes explain less than half of these, and the others have no known cause. V, J and clone size reflect that table, while D and trimming were determined from the DNA. For this sample the table gives about 82,000 clones, of which roughly 94% were detected only once. 0.69% of the sample lies in the top ten.

The donors belonged to the validation cohort of approximately 130 subjects, which was separate from the 666-subject first cohort. The chain is assembled from TRBV28 and TRBJ2-7; no D gene can be assigned with confidence. The TCR comes from a young woman in good health and CMV-seronegative. Specimen: PBMCs. CDR3 sequence: CASSLNPGASRPEQYF. The sequence in DNA is TGTGCCAGCAGTTTAAATCCAGGCGCTTCCCGTCCCGAGCAGTACTTC.